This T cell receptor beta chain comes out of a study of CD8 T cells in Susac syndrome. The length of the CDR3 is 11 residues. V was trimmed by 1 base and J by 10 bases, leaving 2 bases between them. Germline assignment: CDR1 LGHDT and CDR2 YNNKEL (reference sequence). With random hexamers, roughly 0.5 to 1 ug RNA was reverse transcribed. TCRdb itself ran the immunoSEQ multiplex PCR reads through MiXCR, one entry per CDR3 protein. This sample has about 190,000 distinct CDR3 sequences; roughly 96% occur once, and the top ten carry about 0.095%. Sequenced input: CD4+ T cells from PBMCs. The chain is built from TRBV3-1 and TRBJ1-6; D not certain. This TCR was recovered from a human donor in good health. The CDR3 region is CASSQGSPLHF. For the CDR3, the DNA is TGTGCCAGCAGCCAAGGCTCACCCCTCCACTTT.